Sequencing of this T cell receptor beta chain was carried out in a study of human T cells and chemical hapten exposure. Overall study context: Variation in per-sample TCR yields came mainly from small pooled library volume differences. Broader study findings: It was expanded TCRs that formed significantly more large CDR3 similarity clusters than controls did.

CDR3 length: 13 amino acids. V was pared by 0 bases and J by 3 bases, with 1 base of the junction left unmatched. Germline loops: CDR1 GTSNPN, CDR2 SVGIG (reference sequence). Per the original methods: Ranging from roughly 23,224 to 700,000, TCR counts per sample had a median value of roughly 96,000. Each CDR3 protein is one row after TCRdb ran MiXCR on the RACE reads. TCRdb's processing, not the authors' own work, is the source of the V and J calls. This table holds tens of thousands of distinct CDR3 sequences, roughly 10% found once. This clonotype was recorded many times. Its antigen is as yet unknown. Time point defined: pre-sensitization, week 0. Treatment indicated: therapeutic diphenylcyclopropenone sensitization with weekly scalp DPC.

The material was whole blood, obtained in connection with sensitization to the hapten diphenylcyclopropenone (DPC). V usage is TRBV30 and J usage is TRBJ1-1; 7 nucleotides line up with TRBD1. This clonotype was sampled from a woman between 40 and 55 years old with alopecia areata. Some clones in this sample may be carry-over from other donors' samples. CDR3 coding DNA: TGTGCCTGGAGTGTAGACAGGGACACTGAAGCTTTCTTT. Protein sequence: CAWSVDRDTEAFF.